These 32 T cell receptor beta chains were sequenced from one sample in a study of technical replicates of blood from several donors. Repertoires were generated with immunoSEQ multiplex PCR, while TCRdb's copy carries only in-frame clones and drops some. The sample shows approximately 81,000 clones, just over 95% of them seen only once. Sequencing was done on a sample of T cells isolated from PBMCs. The origin of the receptors is a human donor in good health.

This sequence joins TRBV12-5 and TRBJ2-2; the match to TRBD1 covers 7 bases. The V and J ends lost 5 bases and 0 bases, in that order; junction bases with no gene match: 3. The V gene's germline CDR1 is LGHNT and CDR2 FRNRAP. The CDR3 covers 15 residues. The CDR3: CASGGQASNTGELFF. In nucleotides, the CDR3 is TGTGCTAGTGGTGGACAGGCCTCGAACACCGGGGAGCTGTTTTTT.

J is TRBJ1-1 and V is TRBV6-1; perhaps TRBD1 as D (6 bases). Trimming stripped 3 bases from V and 9 bases from J, with 14 bases between. CDR1 and CDR2 from the germline V gene are MNHNS and SASEGT. CDR3 length: 13 residues. The CDR3 DNA reads TGTGCCAGCAGTGACTTAAACAGGGAAAAAGCTTTCTTT. Its translation is CASSDLNREKAFF.

V gene TRBV19 combines with J gene TRBJ1-5, with 9 bases lining up with TRBD1. The CDR3 covers 16 residues. CDR1 and CDR2 from the germline V gene are LNHDA and SQIVND (reference sequence). Losses at the gene ends were 2 bases for V and 5 bases for J; bases not matched to a gene: 7. The CDR3 DNA follows: TGTGCCAGTAGTATAAAGTGGGGGACAGGGCATCAGCCCCAGCATTTT. This sequence encodes CASSIKWGTGHQPQHF.

Here the CDR3 reads CASSQGERMVYNEQFF. For the CDR3, the DNA is TGTGCCAGCAGCCAAGGGGAGCGTATGGTCTACAATGAGCAGTTCTTC. The chain recombines TRBV4-2 with TRBJ2-1; D perhaps matches TRBD2 (5 bases). From germline, CDR1 is LGHNA and CDR2 YNFKEQ. The length of the CDR3 is 16 residues. The V end was cut by 1 base, the J end by 3 bases, with 13 bases between.

V is TRBV19 and J is TRBJ1-1; 7 nucleotides agree with TRBD1. This CDR3 is 13 amino acids long. Losses at the gene ends were 9 bases for V and 4 bases for J; bases not matched to a gene: 8. CDR1 and CDR2 from the germline V gene are LNHDA and SQIVND (reference sequence). The CDR3 here is CASGQALTTEAFF. CDR3 DNA: TGTGCCAGCGGACAGGCTTTGACCACTGAAGCTTTCTTT.

This rearrangement joins TRBV6-5 to TRBJ2-4, with TRBD1 matching over 12 bases. Looked up from germline, CDR1 is MNHEY and CDR2 is SVGAGI. The CDR3 runs to 15 residues. Trimming removed 8 bases from V and 2 bases from J; junction bases left unmatched: 4. CDR3 nucleotide sequence: TGTGCCAGCGGGGGACAGGGGGCCTCCAAAAACATTCAGTACTTC. Amino acids: CASGGQGASKNIQYF.

This clone was picked up a small number of times. The chain joins TRBV5-5 to TRBJ1-2, with 11 bases that match TRBD1. V lost 4 bases, J lost 7 bases, and 6 bases stayed unmatched. The CDR3 consists of 14 residues. Germline values: CDR1 SGHKS, CDR2 YYEKEE (reference sequence). This chain's CDR3 is CASSQDRGRGGYTF. The CDR3 coding sequence is TGTGCCAGCAGCCAGGACAGGGGGCGAGGTGGCTACACCTTC.

V usage is TRBV9 and J usage is TRBJ1-2; D remains unclear. Germline lookup yields CDR1 SGDLS and CDR2 YYNGEE. This CDR3 has 15 residues. With 4 bases removed from V and 3 bases from J, the gap between germline ends came to 16 bases. The CDR3 region is CASSPRFRGDYGYTF. The CDR3 nucleotides are TGTGCCAGCAGCCCCCGATTCCGGGGAGACTATGGCTACACCTTC.

The CDR3 protein is CASRGLAGGLNEQFF. DNA of the CDR3: TGTGCCAGCAGGGGACTAGCGGGAGGATTAAATGAGCAGTTCTTC. The chain links TRBV27 to TRBJ2-1; 15 bases align to TRBD2. Germline trimming cut 6 bases from V and 7 bases from J; bases unmatched to any gene: 4. This CDR3 is 15 amino acids long. Germline V gene lookup returns CDR1 MNHEY and CDR2 SMNVEV (reference sequence).

This clone was counted once. The V and J genes are TRBV30 and TRBJ1-4; D possibly corresponds to TRBD1 (5 bases). V was clipped by 2 bases and J by 8 bases, with 15 bases between them. Looked up from germline, CDR1 is GTSNPN and CDR2 is SVGIG (reference sequence). The length of the CDR3 is 14 residues. CDR3 DNA: TGTGCCTGGAGTTCCGGGGCCGGGGGAGAAAAACTGTTTTTT. Its protein is CAWSSGAGGEKLFF.

The chain couples TRBV9 to TRBJ1-3, with D possibly TRBD1 on 5 matching bases. V lost 4 bases and J 0 bases, leaving 17 bases between the germline ends. The CDR3 is 17 amino acids. Germline V gene sequence: CDR1 SGDLS, CDR2 YYNGEE. The CDR3 nucleotides read TGTGCCAGCAGCAACGGAGGGGTTCCCCCCTCTGGAAACACCATATATTTT. Amino acids: CASSNGGVPPSGNTIYF.

This clone was picked up a small number of times. The gene calls are TRBV9 and TRBJ1-2; D gene unclear. This CDR3 region has 16 residues. The germline V gene encodes CDR1 SGDLS and CDR2 YYNGEE. Trimming shortened V by 4 bases and J by 3 bases, and 19 bases separated the two germline ends. The CDR3 sequence is CASSITYEGVDYGYTF. DNA of the CDR3: TGTGCCAGCAGCATCACGTATGAGGGAGTCGACTATGGCTACACCTTC.

The chain is built from TRBV2 and TRBJ1-5; no reliable D call. The germline CDR1 and CDR2 sequences are SNHLY and FYNNEI. V lost 6 bases, J lost 1 base, and 10 bases lay in between. The CDR3 sequence is 14 residues long. The CDR3 DNA follows: TGTGCCAGCAGGACGGAGTGGAGCAATCAGCCCCAGCATTTT. Translation gives CASRTEWSNQPQHF.

The chain uses TRBV7-2 and TRBJ1-1; 8 nucleotides match TRBD1. Germline-derived CDR1 and CDR2 are SGHTA and FQGNSA. The CDR3 sequence is 14 residues long. After removal of 2 bases from V and 7 bases from J, the junction contained 6 bases not matched to a gene. This CDR3 is CASSLPGTGYEAFF. The CDR3 nucleotides are TGTGCCAGCAGCTTACCCGGGACAGGTTATGAAGCTTTCTTT.

The rearrangement uses TRBV5-5 and TRBJ1-1, with 9 bases identical to TRBD1. This CDR3 comprises 17 residues. The V segment lost 4 bases and the J segment 7 bases; nucleotides outside the gene matches: 17. The germline V gene encodes CDR1 SGHKS and CDR2 YYEKEE (reference sequence). The CDR3 here is CASSRDGVGTGLYEAFF. CDR3 sequence (DNA): TGTGCCAGCAGCAGGGATGGAGTAGGGACAGGGTTATATGAAGCTTTCTTT.

As DNA, the CDR3 is TGCGCCAGCTTCCTGACTGAGGGTCGCAAATCCTACGAGCAGTACTTC. Residues: CASFLTEGRKSYEQYF. The rearrangement links TRBV4-1 to TRBJ2-7; D possibly corresponds to TRBD2 (5 bases). CDR1 MGHRA and CDR2 YSYEKL come from the germline V gene. This CDR3 comprises 16 residues. Trimming left V 8 bases short and J 1 base short, with 21 bases between.

The chain couples TRBV19 to TRBJ1-2; tentative D call: TRBD1 (5 bases). The V gene lost 2 bases and the J gene lost 7 bases, with 23 bases spanning the gap. The CDR3 has 17 amino acids. Germline CDR1 and CDR2: LNHDA and SQIVND (reference sequence). The CDR3 nucleotides are TGTGCCAGTAGTATATCTACAGCCAAAGGGGTGAGGTTTGGCTACACCTTC. Protein sequence: CASSISTAKGVRFGYTF.

The CDR3 sequence is CASSVGGQGGEKLFF. The CDR3 DNA is TGTGCCAGCAGCGTAGGAGGCCAGGGGGGTGAAAAACTGTTTTTT. The chain uses TRBV9 and TRBJ1-4; 7 positions agree with TRBD1. The CDR3 runs 15 residues. The J segment lost 7 bases and the V segment lost 0 bases, leaving 6 bases of the junction unmatched. The germline V gene encodes CDR1 SGDLS and CDR2 YYNGEE.

This chain joins TRBV28 and TRBJ1-1; 8 bases map to TRBD1. Germline CDR1 reads MDHEN; CDR2 reads SYDVKM. V trimming: 10 bases; J trimming: 8 bases; junction bases outside the gene matches: 12. The CDR3 contains 13 residues. The CDR3 DNA reads as TGTGCCATCCGGACAGGGCTTCAATTAGAAGCTTTCTTT. It translates to CAIRTGLQLEAFF.

The rearrangement uses TRBV7-9 and TRBJ2-3, with 8 bases matching TRBD2. Per the germline V gene, CDR1 is SEHNR and CDR2 is FQNEAQ (reference sequence). This CDR3 region has 13 residues. The junction had 15 bases not matched to a gene; V was cut back by 8 bases and J by 14 bases. The chain's CDR3 is CASSKKPGLGLYF. CDR3 sequence (DNA): TGTGCCAGCTCGAAAAAACCGGGACTAGGATTGTATTTT.

The rearrangement joins TRBV4-1 to TRBJ2-1; 10 positions match TRBD2. Germline values: CDR1 MGHRA, CDR2 YSYEKL. CDR3 size: 18 residues. Trimming removed 6 bases from V and 2 bases from J; junction bases left unmatched: 13. This CDR3 reads CASRRKVGTSDTYNEQFF. DNA of the CDR3: TGCGCCAGCAGGAGAAAGGTGGGGACTAGCGACACCTACAATGAGCAGTTCTTC.

V usage is TRBV4-3 and J usage is TRBJ2-1; TRBD1 aligns across 7 bases. Germline V gene sequence: CDR1 LGHNA, CDR2 YSLEER. V was clipped by 4 bases and J by 5 bases; unmatched bases: 11. CDR3 length: 16 residues. The CDR3 here is CASSLRSQGPNNEQFF. The CDR3 DNA reads as TGCGCCAGCAGCCTAAGGTCACAGGGGCCGAACAATGAGCAGTTCTTC.

J is TRBJ1-5 and V is TRBV27; 10 bases are a match to TRBD1. The trim removed 6 bases at V and 7 bases at J, leaving 6 bases unmatched. Germline V gives CDR1 MNHEY, CDR2 SMNVEV (reference sequence). This CDR3 comprises 14 residues. The CDR3 region has the DNA TGTGCCAGCAGGGGGACAGGGGATAGCCAGCCCCAGCATTTT. Encoded protein: CASRGTGDSQPQHF.

This clone has just a few counts. The chain uses TRBV10-3 and TRBJ1-1, with TRBD1 as a possible D gene (5 bases). V lost 4 bases to trimming and J lost 0 bases, with 9 bases between them. This CDR3 has 14 amino acids. The germline gives CDR1 ENHRY, CDR2 SYGVKD. The CDR3 loop is CAISVQEMNTEAFF. Written as DNA, the CDR3 is TGTGCCATCAGTGTACAGGAGATGAACACTGAAGCTTTCTTT.

This rearrangement joins TRBV2 to TRBJ1-1; the D is unclear. This CDR3 comprises 12 residues. Germline V gene lookup returns CDR1 SNHLY and CDR2 FYNNEI. Trimming removed 11 bases at V and 1 base at J, with 11 bases between. The CDR3: CACRLRNTEAFF. As DNA, the CDR3 is TGTGCCTGCCGCCTAAGGAACACTGAAGCTTTCTTT.

The chain carries TRBV27 and TRBJ2-1; weak D call: TRBD2 (5 bases). The CDR3 sequence is 14 residues long. The germline V gene has CDR1 MNHEY and CDR2 SMNVEV (reference sequence). Trimming removed 2 bases from V and 10 bases from J, with 15 bases in between. DNA for the CDR3: TGTGCCAGCAGTTTAATCGGGCCCACGGGAGAGCAGTTCTTC. This translates into CASSLIGPTGEQFF.

The J gene is TRBJ2-6, the V gene TRBV29-1; no firm D call. This CDR3 has 13 amino acids. Trimming pared 4 bases from V and 0 bases from J, leaving 4 bases between. Germline V gene lookup returns CDR1 SQVTM and CDR2 ANQGSEA. The CDR3 nucleotides read TGCAGCGTTGCTACCTCTGGGGCCAACGTCCTGACTTTC. It specifies CSVATSGANVLTF. The full variable domain, rest sourced from reference TRBV29-1 and TRBJ2-6, is SAVISQKPSRDICQRGTSLTIQCQVDSQVTMMFWYRQQPGQSLTLIATANQGSEATYESGFVIDKFPISRPNLTFSTLTVSNMSPEDSSIYLCSVATSGANVLTFGAGSRLTVL.

The V gene is TRBV9, the J gene TRBJ2-7; 9 positions agree with TRBD2. This CDR3 has 16 residues. J was trimmed by 2 bases and V by 0 bases; bases with no gene match: 6. CDR1 and CDR2 from the germline V gene are SGDLS and YYNGEE. Written as DNA, the CDR3 is TGTGCCAGCAGCGTAGGGGGGCTAGCGGGGACCTACGAGCAGTACTTC. This codes for CASSVGGLAGTYEQYF.

The chain employs TRBV7-6 and TRBJ1-1, with D unclear. Trimming stripped 3 bases from V and 6 bases from J, with 11 bases between. Germline assignment: CDR1 SGHVS and CDR2 FNYEAQ. CDR3 size: 13 residues. This CDR3 is CASSFFRGAEAFF. The CDR3 DNA sequence: TGTGCCAGCAGCTTCTTCCGGGGAGCTGAAGCTTTCTTT.

The V and J genes are TRBV4-1 and TRBJ2-7; D unresolved. Germline V lookup: CDR1 MGHRA, CDR2 YSYEKL. The length of the CDR3 is 13 residues. Deletions cut 4 bases from V and 0 bases from J, with 7 bases between. The CDR3 is CASSPAPSYEQYF. Written as DNA, the CDR3 is TGCGCCAGCAGCCCCGCGCCCTCCTACGAGCAGTACTTC.

V and J are TRBV29-1 and TRBJ1-4, with 8 bases fitting TRBD1. V dropped 4 bases and J dropped 0; count of bases not matched to a gene: 22. CDR1 and CDR2 from the germline V gene are SQVTM and ANQGSEA. This CDR3 is 21 amino acids long. For the CDR3, the DNA is TGCAGCGTTGGAGGAATAACTGGGGATTGGACAGGGCCTCCAACTAATGAAAAACTGTTTTTT. Residues: CSVGGITGDWTGPPTNEKLFF. Looking up the rest from reference TRBV29-1 and TRBJ1-4 gives the full variable domain: SAVISQKPSRDICQRGTSLTIQCQVDSQVTMMFWYRQQPGQSLTLIATANQGSEATYESGFVIDKFPISRPNLTFSTLTVSNMSPEDSSIYLCSVGGITGDWTGPPTNEKLFFGSGTQLSVL.

V usage is TRBV2 and J usage is TRBJ1-1; D gene unclear. Trimming took off 2 bases at V and 3 bases at J, with 7 bases between the two ends. The CDR3 runs to 13 residues. Germline loops: CDR1 SNHLY, CDR2 FYNNEI. DNA of the CDR3: TGTGCCAGCAGTGAAACTTACGACACTGAAGCTTTCTTT. As protein: CASSETYDTEAFF.